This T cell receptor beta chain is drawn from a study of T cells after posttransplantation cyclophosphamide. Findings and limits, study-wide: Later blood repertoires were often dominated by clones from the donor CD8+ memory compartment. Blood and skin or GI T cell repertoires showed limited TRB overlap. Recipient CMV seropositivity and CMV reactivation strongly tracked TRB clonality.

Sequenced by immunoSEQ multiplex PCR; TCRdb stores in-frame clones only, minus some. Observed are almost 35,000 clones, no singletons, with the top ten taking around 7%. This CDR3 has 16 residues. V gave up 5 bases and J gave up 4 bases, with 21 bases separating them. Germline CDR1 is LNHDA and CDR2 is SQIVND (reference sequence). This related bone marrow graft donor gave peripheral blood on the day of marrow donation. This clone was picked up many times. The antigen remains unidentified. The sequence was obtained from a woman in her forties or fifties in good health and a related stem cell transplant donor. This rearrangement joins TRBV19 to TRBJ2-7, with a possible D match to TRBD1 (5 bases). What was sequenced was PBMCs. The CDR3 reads CASSWGGALPLYEQYF. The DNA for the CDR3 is TGTGCCAGTAGTTGGGGTGGGGCTCTCCCCCTTTACGAGCAGTACTTC.